The subject of this entry is one T cell receptor beta chain. Its matching antigen is unknown. The sample belongs to a study of vaccination and CD4 T cells after COVID-19. Sample treatment: approximately nine-day PBMC culture with coronavirus spike peptide pools or control peptides (ViraFEST assay). This CDR3 is built from 15 residues. The germline CDR1 and CDR2 sequences are SGHRS and YFSETQ. V was pared by 1 base and J by 7 bases, with 18 bases between. Oncomine TCR Beta short-read sequencing was applied to DNA from cultured CD4+ T cells. The source of extracted genomic DNA was cultured CD4+ T cells. TCRdb re-analysed the PCR reads in MiXCR, keeping a single row per CDR3 protein. The data hold some 18,000 distinct CDR3 sequences, with roughly 43% observed a single time.

Sample: CD4+ T cells from blood, cultured in vitro, taken after SARS-CoV-2 vaccination. The receptor was derived from a human donor who had recovered from COVID-19. The chain carries TRBV5-1 and TRBJ2-7, with D maybe TRBD2 (5 bases). CDR3 protein: CASSLLSGTANEQYF. The CDR3 DNA reads as TGCGCCAGCAGCTTGTTGAGCGGAACCGCTAATGAGCAGTACTTC. The complete variable domain, with remaining parts taken from reference TRBV5-1 and TRBJ2-7, reads KAGVTQTPRYLIKTRGQQVTLSCSPISGHRSVSWYQQTPGQGLQFLFEYFSETQRNKGNFPGRFSGRQFSNSRSEMNVSTLELGDSALYLCASSLLSGTANEQYFGPGTRLTVT.